These T cell receptor beta chains were read from a single sample in a study of cytomegalovirus exposure and HLA in healthy donors. Sequenced by immunoSEQ multiplex PCR; TCRdb stores in-frame clones only, minus some. Of around 230,000 clones in the sample, 80% to 90% were seen once. Sequencing was done on a sample of PBMCs. These receptor sequences come from a girl aged 2-10 years in good health and CMV-seronegative. Both conserved end residues are part of each CDR3. D genes are given only for firm matches. Clone sizes are given selectively: once, few, many, or a class where the clone is expanded.

TRBJ2-7,TRBV21-1,.,.,TGTGCCAGCATCGTAGCGGGAGAGTCCTCCTACGAGCAGTACTTC,CASIVAGESSYEQYF
TRBJ2-3,TRBV29-1,TRBD1,.,TGCAGCGTCTCCAACAGGGGATTCACAGATACGCAGTATTTT,CSVSNRGFTDTQYF
TRBJ1-5,TRBV6-1,.,.,TGTGCCAGCAGTGAATTTGGAATAGGGTCAGGGCAGCCCCAGCATTTT,CASSEFGIGSGQPQHF
TRBJ2-7,TRBV6-4,TRBD1,few,TGTGCCAGCCCCACCGGGACAGTGGATTGCCCAGGGGACGAGCAGTACTTC,CASPTGTVDCPGDEQYF
TRBJ1-5,TRBV18,.,.,TGTGCCAGCTCACCACGGGGGGGCTCCAATCAGCCCCAGCATTTT,CASSPRGGSNQPQHF
TRBJ1-2,TRBV7-9,.,.,TGTGCCAGCAGCTTATGGAAAGGGGAACCTAACTATGGCTACACCTTC,CASSLWKGEPNYGYTF
TRBJ1-2,TRBV5-5,.,once,TGTGCCAGCAGCTTGGAGTTGGTGACCTCGGGAGGCTACACCTTC,CASSLELVTSGGYTF
TRBJ1-2,TRBV14,.,.,TGTGCCAGCAGCCAAGACAGGGCTTTTACCGTTTATGGCTACACCTTC,CASSQDRAFTVYGYTF
TRBJ1-2,TRBV27,TRBD1,few,TGTGCCAGCAGTCCTCGGGACAGCCTCTATGGCTACACCTTC,CASSPRDSLYGYTF
TRBJ2-5,TRBV5-4,.,.,TGTGCCAGCAGCTTGGTCGGAGGGCAAGAGACCCAGTACTTC,CASSLVGGQETQYF
TRBJ2-5,TRBV20-1,.,.,TGCAGTGCTAGCCGAGAAGAGACCCAGTACTTC,CSASREETQYF
TRBJ1-5,TRBV4-1,TRBD1,.,TGCGCCAGCAGCCGAACAGGGGGTCGTTATCAGCCCCAGCATTTT,CASSRTGGRYQPQHF
TRBJ2-7,TRBV9,.,once,TGTGCCAGCAGCGTAGGGACCGGGGTGTACGAGCAGTACTTC,CASSVGTGVYEQYF
TRBJ2-3,TRBV2,.,.,TGTGCCACCAATACACGGCCAGGGCAGTATTTT,CATNTRPGQYF
TRBJ1-5,TRBV14,.,.,TGTGCCAGCAGCCAACAGGGAGGCCCCCAGCATTTT,CASSQQGGPQHF
TRBJ2-2,TRBV27,.,once,TGTGCCAGCAGAAAAAGCAGGAACGGGGAGCTGTTTTTT,CASRKSRNGELFF